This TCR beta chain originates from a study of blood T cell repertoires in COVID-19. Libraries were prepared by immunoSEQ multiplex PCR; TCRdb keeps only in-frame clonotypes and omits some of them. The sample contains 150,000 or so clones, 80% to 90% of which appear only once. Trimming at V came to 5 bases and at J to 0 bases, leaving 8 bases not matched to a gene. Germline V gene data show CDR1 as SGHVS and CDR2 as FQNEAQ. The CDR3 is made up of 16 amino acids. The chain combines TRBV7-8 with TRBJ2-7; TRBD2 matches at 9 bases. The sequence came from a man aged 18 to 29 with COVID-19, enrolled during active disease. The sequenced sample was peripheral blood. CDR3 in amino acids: CASSRAGTSSSYEQYF. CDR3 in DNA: TGTGCCAGCAGCCGCGCCGGGACTAGCTCCTCCTACGAGCAGTACTTC. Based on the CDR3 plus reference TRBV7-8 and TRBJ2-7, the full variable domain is GAGVSQSPRYKVAKRGQDVALRCDPISGHVSLFWYQQALGQGPEFLTYFQNEAQLDKSGLPSDRFFAERPEGSVSTLKIQRTQQEDSAVYLCASSRAGTSSSYEQYFGPGTRLTVT.